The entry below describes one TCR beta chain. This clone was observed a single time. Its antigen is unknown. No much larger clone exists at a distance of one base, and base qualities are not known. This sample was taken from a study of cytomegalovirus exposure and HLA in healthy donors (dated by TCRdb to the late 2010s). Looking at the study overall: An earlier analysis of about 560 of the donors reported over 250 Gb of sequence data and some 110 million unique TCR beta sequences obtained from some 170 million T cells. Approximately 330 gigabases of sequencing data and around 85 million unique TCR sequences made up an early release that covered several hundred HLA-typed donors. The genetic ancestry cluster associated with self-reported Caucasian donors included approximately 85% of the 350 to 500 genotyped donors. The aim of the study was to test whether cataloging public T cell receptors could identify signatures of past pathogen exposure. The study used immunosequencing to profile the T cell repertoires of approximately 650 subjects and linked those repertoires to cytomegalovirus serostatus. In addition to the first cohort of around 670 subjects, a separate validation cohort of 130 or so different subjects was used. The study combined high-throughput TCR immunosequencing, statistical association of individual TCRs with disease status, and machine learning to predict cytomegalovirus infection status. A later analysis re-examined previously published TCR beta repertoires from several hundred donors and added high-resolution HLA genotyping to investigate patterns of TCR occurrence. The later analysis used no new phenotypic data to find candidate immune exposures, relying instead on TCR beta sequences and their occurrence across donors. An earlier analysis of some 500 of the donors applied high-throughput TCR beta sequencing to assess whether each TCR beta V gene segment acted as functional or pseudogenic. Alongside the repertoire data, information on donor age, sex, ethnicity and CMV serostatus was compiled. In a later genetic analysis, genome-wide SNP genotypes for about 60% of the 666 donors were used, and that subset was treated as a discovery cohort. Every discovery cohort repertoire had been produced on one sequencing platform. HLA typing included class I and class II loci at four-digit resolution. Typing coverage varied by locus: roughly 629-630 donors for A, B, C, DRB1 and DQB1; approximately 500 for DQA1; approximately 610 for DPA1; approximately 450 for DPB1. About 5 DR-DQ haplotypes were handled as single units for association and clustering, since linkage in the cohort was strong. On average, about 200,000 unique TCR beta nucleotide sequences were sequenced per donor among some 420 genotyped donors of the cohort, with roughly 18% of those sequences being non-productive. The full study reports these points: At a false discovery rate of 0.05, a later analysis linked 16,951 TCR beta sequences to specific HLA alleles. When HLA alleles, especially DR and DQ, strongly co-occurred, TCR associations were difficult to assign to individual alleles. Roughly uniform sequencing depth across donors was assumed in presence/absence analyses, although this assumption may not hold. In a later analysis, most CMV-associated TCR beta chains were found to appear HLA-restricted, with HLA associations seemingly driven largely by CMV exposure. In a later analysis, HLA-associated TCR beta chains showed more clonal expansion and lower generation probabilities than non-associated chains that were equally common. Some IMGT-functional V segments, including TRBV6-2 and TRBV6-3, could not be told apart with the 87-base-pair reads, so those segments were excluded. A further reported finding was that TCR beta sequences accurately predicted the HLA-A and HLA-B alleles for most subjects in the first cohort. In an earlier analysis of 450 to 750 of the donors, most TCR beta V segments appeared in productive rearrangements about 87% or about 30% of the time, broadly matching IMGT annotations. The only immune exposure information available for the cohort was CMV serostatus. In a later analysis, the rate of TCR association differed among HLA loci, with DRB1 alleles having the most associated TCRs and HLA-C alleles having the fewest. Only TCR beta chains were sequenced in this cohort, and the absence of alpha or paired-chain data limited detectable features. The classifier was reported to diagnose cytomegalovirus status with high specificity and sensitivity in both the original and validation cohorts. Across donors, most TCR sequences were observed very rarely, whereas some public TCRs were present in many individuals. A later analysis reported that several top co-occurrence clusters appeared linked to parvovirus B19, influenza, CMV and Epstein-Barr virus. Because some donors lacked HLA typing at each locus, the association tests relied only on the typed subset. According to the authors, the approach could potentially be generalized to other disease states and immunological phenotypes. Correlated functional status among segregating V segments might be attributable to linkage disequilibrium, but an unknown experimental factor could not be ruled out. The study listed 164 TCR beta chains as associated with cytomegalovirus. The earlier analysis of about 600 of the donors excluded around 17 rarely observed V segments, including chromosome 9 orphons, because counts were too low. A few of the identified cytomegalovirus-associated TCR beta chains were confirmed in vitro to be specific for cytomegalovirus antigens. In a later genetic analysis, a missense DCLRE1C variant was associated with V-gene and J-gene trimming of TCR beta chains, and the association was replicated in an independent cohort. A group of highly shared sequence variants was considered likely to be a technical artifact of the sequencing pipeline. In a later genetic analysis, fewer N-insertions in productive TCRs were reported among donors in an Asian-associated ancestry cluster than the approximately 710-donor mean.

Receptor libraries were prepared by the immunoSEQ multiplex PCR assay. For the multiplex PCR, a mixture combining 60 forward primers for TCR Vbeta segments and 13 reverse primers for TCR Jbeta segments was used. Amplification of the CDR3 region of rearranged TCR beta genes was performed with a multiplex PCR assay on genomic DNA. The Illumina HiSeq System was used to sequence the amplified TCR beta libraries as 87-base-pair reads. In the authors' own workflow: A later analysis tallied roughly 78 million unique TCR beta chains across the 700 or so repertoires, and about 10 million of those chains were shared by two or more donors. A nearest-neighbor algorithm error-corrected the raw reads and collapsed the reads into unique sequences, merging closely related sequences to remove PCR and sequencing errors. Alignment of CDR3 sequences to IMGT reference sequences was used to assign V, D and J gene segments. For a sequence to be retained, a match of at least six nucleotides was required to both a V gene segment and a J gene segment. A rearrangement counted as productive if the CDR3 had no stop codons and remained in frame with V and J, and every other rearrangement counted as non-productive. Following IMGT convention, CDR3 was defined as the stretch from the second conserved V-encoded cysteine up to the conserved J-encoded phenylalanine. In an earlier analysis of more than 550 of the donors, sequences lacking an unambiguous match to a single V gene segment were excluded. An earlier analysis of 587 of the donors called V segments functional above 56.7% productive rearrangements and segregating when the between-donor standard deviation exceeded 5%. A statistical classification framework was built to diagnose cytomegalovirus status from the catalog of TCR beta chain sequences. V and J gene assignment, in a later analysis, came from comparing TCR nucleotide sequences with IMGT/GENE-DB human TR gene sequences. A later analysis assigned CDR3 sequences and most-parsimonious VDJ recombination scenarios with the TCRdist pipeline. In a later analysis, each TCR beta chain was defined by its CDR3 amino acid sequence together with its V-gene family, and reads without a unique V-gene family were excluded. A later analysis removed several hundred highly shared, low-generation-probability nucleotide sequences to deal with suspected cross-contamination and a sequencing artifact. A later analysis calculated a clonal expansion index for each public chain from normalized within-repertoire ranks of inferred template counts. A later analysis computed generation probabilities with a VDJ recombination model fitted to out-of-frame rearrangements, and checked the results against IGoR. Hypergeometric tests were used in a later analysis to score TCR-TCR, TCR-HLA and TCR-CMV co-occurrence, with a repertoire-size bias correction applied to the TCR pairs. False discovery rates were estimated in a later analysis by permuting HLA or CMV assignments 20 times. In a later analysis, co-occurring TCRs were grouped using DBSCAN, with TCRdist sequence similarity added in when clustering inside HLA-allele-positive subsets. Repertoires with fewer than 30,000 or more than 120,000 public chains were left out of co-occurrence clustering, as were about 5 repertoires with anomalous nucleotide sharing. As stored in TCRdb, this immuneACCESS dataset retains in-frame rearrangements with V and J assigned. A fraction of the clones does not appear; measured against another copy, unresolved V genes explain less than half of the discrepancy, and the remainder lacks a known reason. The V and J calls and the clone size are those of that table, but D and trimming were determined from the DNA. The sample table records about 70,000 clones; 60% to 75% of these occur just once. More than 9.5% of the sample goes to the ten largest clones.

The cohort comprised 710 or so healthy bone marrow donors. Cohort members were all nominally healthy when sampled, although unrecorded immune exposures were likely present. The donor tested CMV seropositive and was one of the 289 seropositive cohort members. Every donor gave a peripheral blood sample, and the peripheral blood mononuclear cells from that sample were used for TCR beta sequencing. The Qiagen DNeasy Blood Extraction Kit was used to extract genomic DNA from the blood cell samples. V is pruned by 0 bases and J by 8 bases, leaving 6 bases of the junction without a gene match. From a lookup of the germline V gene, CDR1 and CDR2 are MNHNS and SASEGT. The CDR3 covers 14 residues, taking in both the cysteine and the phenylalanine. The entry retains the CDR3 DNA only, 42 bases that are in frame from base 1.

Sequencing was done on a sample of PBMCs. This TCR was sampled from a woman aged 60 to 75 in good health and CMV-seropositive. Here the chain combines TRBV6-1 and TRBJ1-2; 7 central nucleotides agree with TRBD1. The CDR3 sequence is CASSEAWDSRGYTF. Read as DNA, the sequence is TGTGCCAGCAGTGAAGCTTGGGACAGCCGCGGCTACACCTTC.